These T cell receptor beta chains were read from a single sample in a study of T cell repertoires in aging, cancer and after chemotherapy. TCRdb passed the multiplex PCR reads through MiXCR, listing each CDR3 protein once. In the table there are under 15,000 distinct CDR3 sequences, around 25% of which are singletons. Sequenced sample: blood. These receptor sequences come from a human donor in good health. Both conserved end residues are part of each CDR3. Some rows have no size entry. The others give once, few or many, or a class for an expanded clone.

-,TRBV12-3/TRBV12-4,CASSFVGNTEAFF
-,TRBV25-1,CASTPSGGRHTEAFF
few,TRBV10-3,CASDRGSNQPQHF
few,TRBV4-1,CASSQDRGKSALYGYTF
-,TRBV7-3,CASSRGTSGGAWNEQFF
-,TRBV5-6,CASSSGSSGVFGGELFF
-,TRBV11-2,CASSLYRTSGAYNEQFF
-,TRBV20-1,CSASSGPGELFF
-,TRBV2,CASSGTGEGGYTF
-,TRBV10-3,CAISAGQGYTEAFF
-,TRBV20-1,CSAKSMGGRSSYNEQFF
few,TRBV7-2,CASSPFLTAYQETQYF
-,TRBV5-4,CASSRDFRETQYF
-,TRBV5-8,CASSPVDGGTEAFF
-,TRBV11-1,CASSRTGQNYGYTF
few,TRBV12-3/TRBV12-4,CASTGDSKNIQYF
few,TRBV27,CASHEWGAGYTF
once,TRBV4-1,CASSRTGWPGELFF
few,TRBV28,CASRGQGRPYEQYF
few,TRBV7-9,CASSLPPGTGDEKLFF
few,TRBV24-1,CATTSQGADYEQYF
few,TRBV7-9,CASSLSQGDEQYF
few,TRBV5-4,CASSLGPGNTEAFF
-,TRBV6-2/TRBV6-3,CASSYPMASREQYF
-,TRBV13,CASSKDPGPYGYTF
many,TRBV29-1,CSVDNPMITEAFF
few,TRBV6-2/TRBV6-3,CASRGTGRFF
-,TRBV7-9,CASSPGRGSGAYTGELFF